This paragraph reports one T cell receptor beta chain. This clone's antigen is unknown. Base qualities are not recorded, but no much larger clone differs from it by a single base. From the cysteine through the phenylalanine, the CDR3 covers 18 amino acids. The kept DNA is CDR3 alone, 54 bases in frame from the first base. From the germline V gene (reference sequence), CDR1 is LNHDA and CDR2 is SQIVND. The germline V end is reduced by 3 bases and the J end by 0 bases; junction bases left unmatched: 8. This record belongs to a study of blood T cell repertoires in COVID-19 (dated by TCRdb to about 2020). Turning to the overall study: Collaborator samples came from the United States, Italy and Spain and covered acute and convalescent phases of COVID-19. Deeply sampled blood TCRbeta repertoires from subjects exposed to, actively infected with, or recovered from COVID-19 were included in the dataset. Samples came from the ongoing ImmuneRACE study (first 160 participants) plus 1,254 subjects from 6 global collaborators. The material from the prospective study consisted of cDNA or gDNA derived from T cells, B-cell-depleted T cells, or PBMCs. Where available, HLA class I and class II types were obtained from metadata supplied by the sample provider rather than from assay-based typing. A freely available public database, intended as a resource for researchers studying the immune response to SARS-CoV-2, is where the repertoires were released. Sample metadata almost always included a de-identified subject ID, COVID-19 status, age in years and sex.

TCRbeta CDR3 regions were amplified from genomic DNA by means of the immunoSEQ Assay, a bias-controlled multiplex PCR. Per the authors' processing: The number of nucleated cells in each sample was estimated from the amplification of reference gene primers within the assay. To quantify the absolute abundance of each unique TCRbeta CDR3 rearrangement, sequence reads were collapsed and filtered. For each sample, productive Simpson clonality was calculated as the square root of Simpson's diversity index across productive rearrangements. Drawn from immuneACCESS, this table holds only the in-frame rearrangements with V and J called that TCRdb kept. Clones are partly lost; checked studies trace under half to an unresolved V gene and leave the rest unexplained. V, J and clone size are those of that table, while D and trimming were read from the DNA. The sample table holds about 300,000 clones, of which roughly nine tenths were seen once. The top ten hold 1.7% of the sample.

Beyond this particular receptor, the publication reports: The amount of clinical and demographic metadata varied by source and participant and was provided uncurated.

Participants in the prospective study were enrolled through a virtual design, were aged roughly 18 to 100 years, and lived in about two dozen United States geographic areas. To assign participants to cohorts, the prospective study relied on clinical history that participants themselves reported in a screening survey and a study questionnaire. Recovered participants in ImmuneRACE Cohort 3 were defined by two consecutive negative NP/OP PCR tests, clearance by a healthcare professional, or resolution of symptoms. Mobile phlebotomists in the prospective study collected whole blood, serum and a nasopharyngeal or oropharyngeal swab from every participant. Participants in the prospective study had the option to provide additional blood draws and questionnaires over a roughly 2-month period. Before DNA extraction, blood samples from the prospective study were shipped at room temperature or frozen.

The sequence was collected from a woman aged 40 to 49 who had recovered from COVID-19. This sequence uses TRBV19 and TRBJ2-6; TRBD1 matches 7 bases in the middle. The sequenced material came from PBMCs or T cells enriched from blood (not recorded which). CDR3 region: CASSIFYTGVSGANVLTF. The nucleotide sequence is TGTGCCAGTAGTATTTTTTATACAGGGGTCTCTGGGGCCAACGTCCTGACTTTC.